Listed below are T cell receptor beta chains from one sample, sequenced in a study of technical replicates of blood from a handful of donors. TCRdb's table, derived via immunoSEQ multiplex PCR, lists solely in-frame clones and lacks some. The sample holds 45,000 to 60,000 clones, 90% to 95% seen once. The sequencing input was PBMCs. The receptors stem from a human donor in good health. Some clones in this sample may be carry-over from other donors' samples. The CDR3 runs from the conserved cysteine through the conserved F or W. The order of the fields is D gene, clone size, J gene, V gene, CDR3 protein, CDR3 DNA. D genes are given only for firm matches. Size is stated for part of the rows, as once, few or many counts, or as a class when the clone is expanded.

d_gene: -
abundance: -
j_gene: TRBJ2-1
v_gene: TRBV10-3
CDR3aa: CAISGGFGNEQFF
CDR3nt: TGTGCCATCAGCGGGGGATTTGGGAATGAGCAGTTCTTC

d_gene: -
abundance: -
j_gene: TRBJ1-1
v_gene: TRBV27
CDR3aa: CASSPLVGPGTEAFF
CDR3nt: TGTGCCAGCAGTCCCCTCGTGGGGCCCGGCACTGAAGCTTTCTTT

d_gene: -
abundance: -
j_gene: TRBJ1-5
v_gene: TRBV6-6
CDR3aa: CASTLFGGNNQPQHF
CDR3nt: TGTGCCAGCACCCTCTTCGGGGGAAATAATCAGCCCCAGCATTTT

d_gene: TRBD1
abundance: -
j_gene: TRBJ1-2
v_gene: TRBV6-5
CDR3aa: CASSYTGGYGYTF
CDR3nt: TGTGCCAGCAGTTACACAGGGGGCTATGGCTACACCTTC

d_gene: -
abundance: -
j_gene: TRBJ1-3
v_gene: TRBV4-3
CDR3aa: CASSQERLLSSGNTIYF
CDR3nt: TGCGCCAGCAGCCAAGAGAGATTACTGAGCTCTGGAAACACCATATATTTT

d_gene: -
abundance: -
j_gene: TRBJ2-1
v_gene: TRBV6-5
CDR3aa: CASSYGRSSYNEQFF
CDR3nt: TGTGCCAGCAGTTACGGCCGAAGCTCCTACAATGAGCAGTTCTTC

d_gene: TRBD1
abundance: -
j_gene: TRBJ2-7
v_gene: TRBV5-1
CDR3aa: CASSLDGQGPYEQYF
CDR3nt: TGCGCCAGCAGCTTGGACGGACAGGGGCCCTACGAGCAGTACTTC

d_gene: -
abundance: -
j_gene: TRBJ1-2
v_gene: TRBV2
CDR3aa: CASGPAGILEDDYGYTF
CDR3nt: TGTGCCAGTGGCCCCGCGGGCATTCTTGAAGATGACTATGGCTACACCTTC

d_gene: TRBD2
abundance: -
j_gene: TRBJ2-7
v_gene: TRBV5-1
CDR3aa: CASSLAPSGEDYEQYF
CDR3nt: TGCGCCAGCAGCTTGGCTCCTAGCGGGGAAGACTACGAGCAGTACTTC

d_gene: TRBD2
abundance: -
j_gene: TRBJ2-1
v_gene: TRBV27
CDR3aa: CASSLEVGAGGLGEQFF
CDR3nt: TGTGCCAGCAGTTTAGAGGTGGGAGCGGGGGGGCTAGGAGAGCAGTTCTTC

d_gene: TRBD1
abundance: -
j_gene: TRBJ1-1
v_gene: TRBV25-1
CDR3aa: CASTSRGTARVENTEAFF
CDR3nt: TGTGCCAGCACCTCGAGGGGGACAGCGAGGGTGGAGAACACTGAAGCTTTCTTT

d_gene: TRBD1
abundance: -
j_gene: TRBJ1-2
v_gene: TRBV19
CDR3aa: CASTTDRRNGYTF
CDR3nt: TGTGCCAGTACGACGGACAGGCGCAATGGCTACACCTTC

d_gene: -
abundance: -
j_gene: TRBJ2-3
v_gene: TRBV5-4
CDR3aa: CASSLGAGTDTQYF
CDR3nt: TGTGCCAGCAGCTTGGGGGCGGGGACAGATACGCAGTATTTT

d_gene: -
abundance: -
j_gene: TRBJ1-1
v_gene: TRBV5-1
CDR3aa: CASSLLIRGTEAFF
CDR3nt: TGCGCCAGCAGCTTGTTAATCAGGGGCACTGAAGCTTTCTTT

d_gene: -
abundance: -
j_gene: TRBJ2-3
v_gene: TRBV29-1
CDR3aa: CSVEDGRLLPDTQYF
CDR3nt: TGCAGCGTTGAAGATGGCAGGCTACTTCCAGATACGCAGTATTTT

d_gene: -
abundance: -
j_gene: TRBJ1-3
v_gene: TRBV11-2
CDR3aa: CASSSTGSSIYF
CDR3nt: TGTGCCAGCAGCTCTACAGGGAGTTCCATATATTTT

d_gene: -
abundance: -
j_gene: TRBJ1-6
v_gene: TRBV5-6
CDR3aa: CASREDSSYNSPLHF
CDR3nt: TGTGCCAGCAGGGAGGACAGTTCCTATAATTCACCCCTCCACTTT

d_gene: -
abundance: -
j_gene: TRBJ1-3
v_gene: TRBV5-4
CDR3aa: CASSLAGGNTIYF
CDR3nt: TGTGCCAGCAGCTTGGCCGGTGGAAACACCATATATTTT

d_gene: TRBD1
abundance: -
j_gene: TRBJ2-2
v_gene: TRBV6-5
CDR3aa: CASRGTGRNTGELFF
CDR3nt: TGTGCCAGCAGAGGGACAGGGCGGAACACCGGGGAGCTGTTTTTT

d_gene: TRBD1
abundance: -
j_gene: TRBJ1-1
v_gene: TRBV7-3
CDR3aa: CASSSATGSEAFF
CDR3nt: TGTGCCAGCAGCTCGGCGACAGGGTCTGAAGCTTTCTTT

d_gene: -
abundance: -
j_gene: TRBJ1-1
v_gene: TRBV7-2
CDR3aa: CASSFQANTEAFF
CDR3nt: TGTGCCAGCAGCTTCCAGGCGAACACTGAAGCTTTCTTT

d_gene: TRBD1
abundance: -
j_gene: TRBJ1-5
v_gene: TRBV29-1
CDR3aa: CSVLGQGENQPQHF
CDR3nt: TGCAGCGTTTTGGGACAGGGGGAGAATCAGCCCCAGCATTTT

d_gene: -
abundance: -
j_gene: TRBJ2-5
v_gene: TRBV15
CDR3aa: CATTRGGSETQYF
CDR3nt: TGTGCCACTACCAGGGGAGGGTCGGAGACCCAGTACTTC

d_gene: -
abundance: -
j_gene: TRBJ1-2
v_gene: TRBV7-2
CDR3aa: CASSLDPSYGYTF
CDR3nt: TGTGCCAGCAGCTTAGATCCCAGCTATGGCTACACCTTC

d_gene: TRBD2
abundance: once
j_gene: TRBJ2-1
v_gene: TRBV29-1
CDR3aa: CSTNGGATNEQFF
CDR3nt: TGCAGCACGAACGGGGGGGCAACCAATGAGCAGTTCTTC

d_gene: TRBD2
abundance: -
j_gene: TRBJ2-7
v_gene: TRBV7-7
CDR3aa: CASSHPRGLAGRFYEQYF
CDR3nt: TGTGCCAGCAGCCACCCTCGGGGGTTAGCGGGGAGATTTTACGAGCAGTACTTC